The 19 T cell receptor beta chains listed next were all sequenced from one sample in a study of early T cells in non-severe SARS-CoV-2 infection. TCRdb analysed the 5' RACE reads with MiXCR anew, one entry per CDR3 protein. The sample records about 68,000 distinct CDR3 sequences, 12% being singletons. Sequencing was carried out using whole blood. These receptors all come from an adult who was a healthcare worker with PCR-confirmed SARS-CoV-2 infection or an uninfected control (not recorded which).

This clonotype was seen repeatedly, ten times or more. The chain combines TRBV7-6 with TRBJ2-5; tentatively, D is TRBD2 (5 bases). The V end was cut by 1 base, the J end by 1 base, with 10 bases between. The length of the CDR3 is 15 residues. CDR1 and CDR2 (germline): SGHVS, FNYEAQ. CDR3 DNA: TGTGCCAGCAGCTTAGGCTCGGGGTCCCAAGAGACCCAGTACTTC. Amino acids: CASSLGSGSQETQYF.

V is TRBV29-1 and J is TRBJ2-5; 7 positions agree with TRBD2. The ends lost 4 bases at V and 4 bases at J; junction bases unmatched: 9. This CDR3 comprises 14 residues. Germline lookup yields CDR1 SQVTM and CDR2 ANQGSEA. The CDR3, as DNA: TGCAGCGTTGCCGGGGGTCCGGGAGGAGAGACCCAGTACTTC. Translating gives CSVAGGPGGETQYF.

This CDR3 reads CASGLVGNEQFF. CDR3 DNA sequence: TGTGCTAGTGGTTTGGTTGGGAATGAGCAGTTCTTC. The V call is TRBV12-5, the J call TRBJ2-1, with no clear D. The V end lost 0 bases, the J end lost 7 bases, and 4 bases lay between the germline ends. CDR3 length: 12 amino acids. The germline gives CDR1 LGHNT, CDR2 FRNRAP.

The V call is TRBV7-2, the J call TRBJ2-7; TRBD2 aligns across 12 bases. J was trimmed by 6 bases and V by 5 bases; bases with no gene match: 11. In germline, CDR1 is SGHTA, CDR2 FQGNSA. The length of the CDR3 is 16 residues. The CDR3 is CASSRGLAGTRSEQYF. The CDR3 nucleotides are TGTGCCAGCAGCCGTGGACTAGCGGGGACTCGGAGCGAGCAGTACTTC.

This clonotype appeared many times. This rearrangement joins TRBV7-6 to TRBJ1-1; D not certain. The length of the CDR3 is 14 residues. CDR1 SGHVS and CDR2 FNYEAQ come from the germline V gene. Between the trimmed V and J ends, which lost 0 bases and 1 base, there was a span of 6 bases. In DNA form, the CDR3 reads TGTGCCAGCAGCTTAGCTGGATCGAACACTGAAGCTTTCTTT. Protein sequence: CASSLAGSNTEAFF.

This clonotype was seen more than once but under ten times. This chain joins TRBV20-1 and TRBJ2-1, with a possible D match to TRBD2 (5 bases). The CDR3 has 14 residues. Germline V gives CDR1 DFQATT, CDR2 SNEGSKA (reference sequence). Between the trimmed V and J ends, which lost 8 bases and 0 bases, there was a span of 14 bases. This CDR3 is CSSGGGSSYNEQFF. The CDR3 nucleotides are TGCAGTAGCGGTGGCGGCAGCTCCTACAATGAGCAGTTCTTC.

This rearrangement joins TRBV6-2 or TRBV6-3 to TRBJ2-6, with D unclear. Per the germline V gene, CDR1 is MNHEY and CDR2 is SVGEGT. The CDR3 covers 11 residues. V was shortened by 6 bases and J by 9 bases, with 6 bases between the two germline ends. The CDR3 region has the DNA TGTGCCAGCAGGGACCTCAACGTCCTGACTTTC. Amino acids: CASRDLNVLTF.

This clonotype was counted between two and nine times. This rearrangement joins TRBV6-2 or TRBV6-3 to TRBJ2-7; D unclear. The V gene lost 6 bases and the J gene lost 4 bases, with 13 bases spanning the gap. The germline V gene has CDR1 MNHEY and CDR2 SVGEGT. CDR3 size: 13 residues. The CDR3: CASSQLKPYEQYF. The CDR3 DNA is TGTGCCAGCAGCCAACTGAAACCGTACGAGCAGTACTTC.

V and J are TRBV20-1 and TRBJ2-1; no clear D gene. Germline CDR1 and CDR2: DFQATT and SNEGSKA (reference sequence). Trimming stripped 3 bases from V and 4 bases from J, with 16 bases between. The CDR3 runs 15 residues. CDR3 nucleotide sequence: TGCAGTGCTAGTCCCCTCCCGGGCCTTTACAATGAGCAGTTCTTC. The encoded protein is CSASPLPGLYNEQFF.

This chain joins TRBV7-9 and TRBJ2-7, with D tentatively TRBD1 (6 bases). Looked up from germline, CDR1 is SEHNR and CDR2 is FQNEAQ (reference sequence). The CDR3 is 16 residues long. V lost 1 base and J lost 4, with 17 bases in between. For the CDR3, the DNA is TGTGCCAGCAGCTTAGTCCTCAATGGACAGACTTACGAGCAGTACTTC. It translates to CASSLVLNGQTYEQYF. The variable domain in full, completed from reference TRBV7-9 and TRBJ2-7, reads DTGVSQNPRHKITKRGQNVTFRCDPISEHNRLYWYRQTLGQGPEFLTYFQNEAQLEKSRLLSDRFSAERPKGSFSTLEIQRTEQGDSAMYLCASSLVLNGQTYEQYFGPGTRLTVT.

This clonotype occurred many times. V is TRBV7-6 and J is TRBJ2-1; D is perhaps TRBD2 (5 bases). Germline V gene lookup returns CDR1 SGHVS and CDR2 FNYEAQ. The CDR3 extends over 15 amino acids. The ends were cut back, 8 bases at V and 0 bases at J, with 14 bases in the middle. Here the CDR3 DNA reads TGTGCCAGCCGAGACTACGGTAGCTCCTACAATGAGCAGTTCTTC. It encodes CASRDYGSSYNEQFF.

This clonotype was detected ten times or more. The V gene is TRBV18, the J gene TRBJ2-1; 8 bases map to TRBD2. The V gene's germline CDR1 is KGHSH and CDR2 LQKENI. This CDR3 contains 17 residues. Losses at the gene ends were 3 bases for V and 2 bases for J; bases not matched to a gene: 9. This CDR3 is CASSPVVPGGAYNEQFF. CDR3 nucleotide sequence: TGTGCCAGCTCACCGGTGGTTCCCGGGGGGGCCTACAATGAGCAGTTCTTC.

V usage is TRBV5-1 and J usage is TRBJ2-1; D is unresolved. The V and J ends lost 3 bases and 0 bases respectively, with 10 bases between them. Germline assignment: CDR1 SGHRS and CDR2 YFSETQ. The CDR3 totals 15 residues. This CDR3 reads CASSSTTNSYNEQFF. For the CDR3, the DNA is TGCGCCAGCAGCTCGACCACAAACTCCTACAATGAGCAGTTCTTC.

This clonotype was counted only a few times. CDR3 sequence (DNA): TGTGCCAGCAAGGGGGAGGTGCGAGGTTCACCCCTCCACTTT. Protein product: CASKGEVRGSPLHF. The chain joins TRBV27 to TRBJ1-6; D might be TRBD1 (6 bases). This CDR3 comprises 14 residues. Germline V CDR1 and CDR2: MNHEY, SMNVEV (reference sequence). The ends were cut back, 7 bases at V and 9 bases at J, with 16 bases in the middle.

This clonotype was detected ten times or more. This chain joins TRBV7-2 and TRBJ2-3; TRBD2 aligns across 11 bases. J was trimmed by 4 bases and V by 5 bases; bases with no gene match: 11. This CDR3 has 17 residues. The V gene's germline CDR1 is SGHTA and CDR2 FQGNSA. The CDR3 region has the DNA TGTGCCAGCAGCCTTCATAGCGGGGGGGCCGGGGCAGATACGCAGTATTTT. Translated: CASSLHSGGAGADTQYF.

The table lists this clonotype with many counts. The chain has TRBV6-6 and TRBJ2-2, with D possibly matching TRBD2 (6 bases). This CDR3 region has 13 residues. V was cut by 7 bases and J by 1 base, with 7 bases left in between. Germline CDR1 is MNHNY and CDR2 is SVGAGI (reference sequence). The CDR3 DNA follows: TGTGCCAGCACCGGGGGGAACACCGGGGAGCTGTTTTTT. Amino acids: CASTGGNTGELFF.

This clonotype was counted many times. The chain couples TRBV9 to TRBJ2-3; D remains ambiguous. This CDR3 is 14 amino acids long. Per germline, CDR1 SGDLS and CDR2 YYNGEE. V lost 0 bases and J 2 bases, leaving 7 bases between the germline ends. In nucleotides, the CDR3 is TGTGCCAGCAGCGTAGCGGTGTACACAGATACGCAGTATTTT. Protein product: CASSVAVYTDTQYF. Drawing the rest from reference TRBV9 and TRBJ2-3, the complete variable domain is DSGVTQTPKHLITATGQRVTLRCSPRSGDLSVYWYQQSLDQGLQFLIQYYNGEERAKGNILERFSAQQFPDLHSELNLSSLELGDSALYFCASSVAVYTDTQYFGPGTRLTVL.

This clonotype was recorded many times. V is TRBV7-9 and J is TRBJ2-1, with 7 bases aligning to TRBD1. CDR1 and CDR2 (germline): SEHNR, FQNEAQ (reference sequence). Trimming took 5 bases from V and 2 from J; bases not matched to a gene: 6. The CDR3 runs to 15 residues. CDR3 region: CASSPTGLPYNEQFF. Here the CDR3 DNA reads TGTGCCAGCAGCCCGACAGGGCTACCCTACAATGAGCAGTTCTTC.

This chain links TRBV20-1 with TRBJ2-3; tentatively, D is TRBD2 (6 bases). The CDR3 has 15 residues. V lost 6 bases and J 3 bases, leaving 19 bases between the germline ends. The germline V gene encodes CDR1 DFQATT and CDR2 SNEGSKA (reference sequence). Written as DNA, the CDR3 is TGCAGTGCGAGCGGCCAAGGGGCGGGAACAGATACGCAGTATTTT. Protein: CSASGQGAGTDTQYF.